The sequence of this T cell receptor (beta chain) was determined in a study of T cells after yellow fever vaccination. Whole-study results and caveats: Weaker, the secondary response peaked sooner, at day 5 versus 15.

V was trimmed by 3 bases and J by 3 bases, leaving 9 bases between them. The V gene's germline CDR1 is SQVTM and CDR2 ANQGSEA. The length of the CDR3 is 13 residues. In making TCR cDNA, 5'RACE template switching added a universal primer site and UMIs to it. TCRdb re-derived calls from the 5' RACE reads in MiXCR, one entry per CDR3 protein. The sample lists roughly 190,000 distinct CDR3 sequences; 8% to 13% were seen once. Concerning this clonotype: The antigen remains unidentified.

The TCR comes from a man aged 18-30 years who received the YFV17D yellow fever vaccine. Sequenced material: CD8+ T cells sorted from PBMCs, taken 15 days after the yellow fever booster vaccination. V and J are TRBV29-1 and TRBJ2-1; D remains unclear. The CDR3 nucleotides read TGCAGCGTTGATAGGCAGGACTACAATGAGCAGTTCTTC. As protein: CSVDRQDYNEQFF.